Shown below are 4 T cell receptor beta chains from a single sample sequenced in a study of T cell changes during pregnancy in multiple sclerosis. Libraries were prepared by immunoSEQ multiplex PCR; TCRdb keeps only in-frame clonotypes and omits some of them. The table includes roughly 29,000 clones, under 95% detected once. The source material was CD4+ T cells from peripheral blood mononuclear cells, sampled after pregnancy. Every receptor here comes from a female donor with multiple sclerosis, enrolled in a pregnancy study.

The CDR3 is CASSGGLNTEAFF. The CDR3, as DNA: TGTGCCAGCTCAGGAGGATTGAACACTGAAGCTTTCTTT. The chain uses TRBV18 and TRBJ1-1; no clear D gene. The CDR3 is made up of 13 amino acids. V was clipped by 5 bases and J by 0 bases, with 7 bases between them. The germline V gene has CDR1 KGHSH and CDR2 LQKENI.

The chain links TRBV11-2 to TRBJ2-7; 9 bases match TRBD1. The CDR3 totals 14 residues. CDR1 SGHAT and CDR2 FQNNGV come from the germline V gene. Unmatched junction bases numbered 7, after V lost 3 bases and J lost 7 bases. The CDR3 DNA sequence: TGTGCCAGCAGCTTTCCCGGGACAGGGAGAGAGCAGTACTTC. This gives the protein CASSFPGTGREQYF. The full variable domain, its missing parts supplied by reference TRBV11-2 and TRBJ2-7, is EAGVAQSPRYKIIEKRQSVAFWCNPISGHATLYWYQQILGQGPKLLIQFQNNGVVDDSQLPKDRFSAERLKGVDSTLKIQPAKLEDSAVYLCASSFPGTGREQYFGPGTRLTVT.

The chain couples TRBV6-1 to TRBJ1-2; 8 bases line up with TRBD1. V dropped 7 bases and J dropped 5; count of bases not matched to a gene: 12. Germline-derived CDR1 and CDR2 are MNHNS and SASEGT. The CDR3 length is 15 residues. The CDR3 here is CASTPRTGTAYGYTF. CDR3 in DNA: TGTGCCAGCACCCCCCGGACAGGGACGGCGTATGGCTACACCTTC.

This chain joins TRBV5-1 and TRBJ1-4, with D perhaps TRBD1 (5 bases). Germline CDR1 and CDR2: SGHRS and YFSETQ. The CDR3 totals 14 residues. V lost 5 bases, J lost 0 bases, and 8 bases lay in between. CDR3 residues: CASRTDATNEKLFF. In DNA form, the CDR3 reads TGCGCCAGCAGGACAGACGCAACTAATGAAAAACTGTTTTTT.